The subject of this entry is one T cell receptor beta chain. This table comes from immunoSEQ multiplex PCR, and its TCRdb copy is limited to in-frame clones, with some not included. The sample has under 200,000 clones; roughly 84% are singletons. This specimen belongs to a study of blood T cell repertoires in COVID-19. Per the germline V gene, CDR1 is MNHEY and CDR2 is SVGAGI. The V end was cut by 0 bases, the J end by 4 bases, with 12 bases between. The CDR3 spans 15 residues. Two negative PCRs, clearance, or symptom resolution were required of recovered Cohort 3 donors. The sequence was collected from a woman in her sixties who had recovered from COVID-19. This chain connects TRBV6-5 to TRBJ1-2; D may be TRBD1 (5 bases). Sequenced: PBMCs or T cells enriched from blood (not recorded which). Written as DNA, the CDR3 is TGTGCCAGCAGTTACTCCCGACAGAGCCTCTATGGCTACACCTTC. This encodes CASSYSRQSLYGYTF.